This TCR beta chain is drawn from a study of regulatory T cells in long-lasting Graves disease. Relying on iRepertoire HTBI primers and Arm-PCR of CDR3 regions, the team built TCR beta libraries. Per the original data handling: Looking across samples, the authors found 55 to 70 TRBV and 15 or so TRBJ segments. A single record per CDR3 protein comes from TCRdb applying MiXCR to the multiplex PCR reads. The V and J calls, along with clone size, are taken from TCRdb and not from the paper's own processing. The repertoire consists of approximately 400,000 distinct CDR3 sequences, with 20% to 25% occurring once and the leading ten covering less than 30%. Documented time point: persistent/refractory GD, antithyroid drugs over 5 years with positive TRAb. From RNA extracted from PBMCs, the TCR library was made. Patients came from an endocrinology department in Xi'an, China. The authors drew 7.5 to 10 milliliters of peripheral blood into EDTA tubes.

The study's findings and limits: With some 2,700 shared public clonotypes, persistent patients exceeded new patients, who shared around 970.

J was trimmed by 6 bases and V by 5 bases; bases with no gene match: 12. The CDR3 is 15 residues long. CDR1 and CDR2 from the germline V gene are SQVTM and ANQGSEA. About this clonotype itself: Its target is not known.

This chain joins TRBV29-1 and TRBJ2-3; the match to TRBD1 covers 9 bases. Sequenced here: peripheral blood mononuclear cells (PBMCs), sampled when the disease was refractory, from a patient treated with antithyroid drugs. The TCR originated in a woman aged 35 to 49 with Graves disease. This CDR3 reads CSVPVQGALRDTQYF. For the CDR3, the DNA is TGCAGCGTTCCCGTACAGGGGGCCCTCCGGGATACGCAGTATTTT.